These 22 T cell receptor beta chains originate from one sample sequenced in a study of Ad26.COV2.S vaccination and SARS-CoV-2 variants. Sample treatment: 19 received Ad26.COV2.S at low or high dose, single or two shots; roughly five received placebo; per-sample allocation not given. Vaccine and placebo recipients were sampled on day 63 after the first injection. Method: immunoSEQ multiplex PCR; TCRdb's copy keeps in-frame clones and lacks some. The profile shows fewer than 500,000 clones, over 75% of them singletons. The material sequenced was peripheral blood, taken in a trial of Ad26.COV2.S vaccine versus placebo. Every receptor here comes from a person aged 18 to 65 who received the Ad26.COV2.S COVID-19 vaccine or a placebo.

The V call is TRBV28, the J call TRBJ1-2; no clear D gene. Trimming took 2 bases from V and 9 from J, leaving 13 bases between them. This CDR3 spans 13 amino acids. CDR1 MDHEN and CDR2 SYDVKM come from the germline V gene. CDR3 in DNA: TGTGCCAGCAGTTTAGGGCAGCTTCAGAGCTACACCTTC. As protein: CASSLGQLQSYTF.

The CDR3 reads CASSSGRGLDTEAFF. CDR3 sequence (DNA): TGCGCCAGCAGCTCTGGACGGGGTCTGGACACTGAAGCTTTCTTT. The chain combines TRBV5-1 with TRBJ1-1; D is unresolved. Germline assignment: CDR1 SGHRS and CDR2 YFSETQ. This CDR3 comprises 15 residues. Trimming took off 3 bases at V and 3 bases at J, with 15 bases between the two ends.

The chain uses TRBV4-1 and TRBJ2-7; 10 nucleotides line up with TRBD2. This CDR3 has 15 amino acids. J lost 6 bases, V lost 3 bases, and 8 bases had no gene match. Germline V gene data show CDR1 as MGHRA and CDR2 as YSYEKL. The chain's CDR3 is CASSHQLAGPSEQYF. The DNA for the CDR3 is TGCGCCAGCAGCCACCAACTAGCGGGGCCGAGCGAGCAGTACTTC.

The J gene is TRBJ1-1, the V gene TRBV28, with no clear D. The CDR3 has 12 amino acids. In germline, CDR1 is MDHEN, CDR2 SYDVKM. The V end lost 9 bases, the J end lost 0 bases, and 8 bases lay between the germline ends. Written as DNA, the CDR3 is TGTGCCAGTAGCGAGTTGAACACTGAAGCTTTCTTT. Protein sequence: CASSELNTEAFF.

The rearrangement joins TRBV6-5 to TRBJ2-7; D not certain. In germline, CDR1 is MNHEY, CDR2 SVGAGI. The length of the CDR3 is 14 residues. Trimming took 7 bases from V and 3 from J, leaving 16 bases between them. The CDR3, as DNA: TGTGCCAGCACCCCTCGCGCCAGATACTACGAGCAGTACTTC. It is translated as CASTPRARYYEQYF.

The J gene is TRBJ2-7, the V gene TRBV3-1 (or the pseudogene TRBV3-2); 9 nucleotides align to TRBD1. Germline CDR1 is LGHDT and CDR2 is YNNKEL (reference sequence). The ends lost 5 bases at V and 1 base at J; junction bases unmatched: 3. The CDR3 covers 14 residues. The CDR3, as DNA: TGTGCCAGCAGCGGGACAGGGATGTCCTACGAGCAGTACTTC. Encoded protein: CASSGTGMSYEQYF.

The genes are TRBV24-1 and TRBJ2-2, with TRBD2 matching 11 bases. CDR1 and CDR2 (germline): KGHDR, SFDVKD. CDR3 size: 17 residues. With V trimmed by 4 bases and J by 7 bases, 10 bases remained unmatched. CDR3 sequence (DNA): TGTGCCACCAGTGACCCCGGGACTAGCGGCAGGTACGGGGAGCTGTTTTTT. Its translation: CATSDPGTSGRYGELFF.

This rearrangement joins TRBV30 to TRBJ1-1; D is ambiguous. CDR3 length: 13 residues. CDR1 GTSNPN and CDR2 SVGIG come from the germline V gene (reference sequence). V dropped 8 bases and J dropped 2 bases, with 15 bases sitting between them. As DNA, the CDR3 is TGTGCCCGCCGGGATGCGTTTAACACTGAAGCTTTCTTT. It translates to CARRDAFNTEAFF.

CDR3 nucleotides: TGTGCCAGCAGTGCGGGCGGGACAGTAGATACGCAGTATTTT. This codes for CASSAGGTVDTQYF. This sequence joins TRBV6-4 and TRBJ2-3; D is perhaps TRBD1 (7 bases). Germline CDR1 is MRHNA and CDR2 is SNTAGT. Deletions cut 4 bases from V and 5 bases from J, with 13 bases between. The CDR3 covers 14 residues.

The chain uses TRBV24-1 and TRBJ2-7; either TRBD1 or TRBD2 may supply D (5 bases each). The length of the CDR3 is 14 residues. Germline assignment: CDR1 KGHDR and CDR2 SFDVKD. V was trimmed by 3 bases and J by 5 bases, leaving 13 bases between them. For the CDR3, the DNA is TGTGCCACCAGTGATGACGGGACCGCCAACGAGCAGTACTTC. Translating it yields CATSDDGTANEQYF.

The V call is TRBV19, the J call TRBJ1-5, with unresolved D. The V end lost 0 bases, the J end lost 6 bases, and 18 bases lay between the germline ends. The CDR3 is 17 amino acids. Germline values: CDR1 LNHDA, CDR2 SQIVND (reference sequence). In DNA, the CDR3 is TGTGCCAGTAGTATAGACCCCGGACCGCGGGAGGGTCAGCCCCAGCATTTT. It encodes CASSIDPGPREGQPQHF. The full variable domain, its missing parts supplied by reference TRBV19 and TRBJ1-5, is DGGITQSPKYLFRKEGQNVTLSCEQNLNHDAMYWYRQDPGQGLRLIYYSQIVNDFQKGDIAEGYSVSREKKESFPLTVTSAQKNPTAFYLCASSIDPGPREGQPQHFGDGTRLSIL.

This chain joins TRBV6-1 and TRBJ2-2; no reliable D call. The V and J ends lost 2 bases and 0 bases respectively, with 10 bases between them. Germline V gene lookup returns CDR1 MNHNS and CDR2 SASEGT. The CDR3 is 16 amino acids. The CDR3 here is CASSERFLSNTGELFF. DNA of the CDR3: TGTGCCAGCAGTGAAAGGTTCTTATCGAACACCGGGGAGCTGTTTTTT.

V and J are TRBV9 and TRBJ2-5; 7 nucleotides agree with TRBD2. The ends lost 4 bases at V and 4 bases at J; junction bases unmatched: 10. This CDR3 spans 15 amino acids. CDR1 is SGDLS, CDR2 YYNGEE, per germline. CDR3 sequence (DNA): TGTGCCAGCAGCCCTAGCGGAGGCGGAGTAGAGACCCAGTACTTC. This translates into CASSPSGGGVETQYF.

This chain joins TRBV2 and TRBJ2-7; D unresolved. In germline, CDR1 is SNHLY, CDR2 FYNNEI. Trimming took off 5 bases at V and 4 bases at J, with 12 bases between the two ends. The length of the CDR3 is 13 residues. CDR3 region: CASSFPPLYEQYF. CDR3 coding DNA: TGTGCCAGCAGTTTCCCTCCACTATACGAGCAGTACTTC.

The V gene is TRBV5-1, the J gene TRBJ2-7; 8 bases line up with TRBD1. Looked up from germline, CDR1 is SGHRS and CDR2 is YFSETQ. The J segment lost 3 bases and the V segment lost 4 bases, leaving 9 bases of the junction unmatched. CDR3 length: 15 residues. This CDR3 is CASSEGTGGLYEQYF. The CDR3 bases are TGCGCCAGCAGCGAGGGGACAGGAGGCCTCTACGAGCAGTACTTC. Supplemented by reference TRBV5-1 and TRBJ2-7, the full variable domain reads KAGVTQTPRYLIKTRGQQVTLSCSPISGHRSVSWYQQTPGQGLQFLFEYFSETQRNKGNFPGRFSGRQFSNSRSEMNVSTLELGDSALYLCASSEGTGGLYEQYFGPGTRLTVT.

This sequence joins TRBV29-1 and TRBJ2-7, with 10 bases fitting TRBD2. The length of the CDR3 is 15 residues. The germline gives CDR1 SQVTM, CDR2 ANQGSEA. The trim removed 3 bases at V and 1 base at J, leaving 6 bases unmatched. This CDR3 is CSVEIGTSESYEQYF. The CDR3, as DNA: TGCAGCGTTGAGATAGGGACTAGCGAGTCCTACGAGCAGTACTTC.

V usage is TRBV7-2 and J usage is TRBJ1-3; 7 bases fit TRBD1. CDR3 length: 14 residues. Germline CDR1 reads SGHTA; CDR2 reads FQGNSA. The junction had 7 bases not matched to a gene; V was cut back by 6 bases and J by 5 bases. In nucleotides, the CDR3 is TGTGCCAGCAGGCCACAGGGGATTAGAAACACCATATATTTT. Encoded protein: CASRPQGIRNTIYF.

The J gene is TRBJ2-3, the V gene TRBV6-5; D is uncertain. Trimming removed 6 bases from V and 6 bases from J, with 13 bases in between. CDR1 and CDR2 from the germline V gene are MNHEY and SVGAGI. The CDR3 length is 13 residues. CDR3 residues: CASRPSLGDTQYF. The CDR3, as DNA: TGTGCCAGCAGACCCAGCCTCGGGGATACGCAGTATTTT.

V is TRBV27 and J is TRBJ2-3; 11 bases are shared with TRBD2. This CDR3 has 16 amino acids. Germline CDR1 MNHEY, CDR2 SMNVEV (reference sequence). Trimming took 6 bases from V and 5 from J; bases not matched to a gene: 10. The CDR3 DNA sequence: TGTGCCAGCAGGCACAAAAAAGGACTAGCGGGAGATACGCAGTATTTT. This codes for CASRHKKGLAGDTQYF.

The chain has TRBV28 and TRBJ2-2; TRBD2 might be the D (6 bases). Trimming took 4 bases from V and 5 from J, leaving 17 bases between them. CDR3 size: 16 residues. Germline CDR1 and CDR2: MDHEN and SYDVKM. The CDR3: CASSSGTRSGTGELFF. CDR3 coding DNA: TGTGCCAGCAGTTCGGGGACTCGGTCGGGAACCGGGGAGCTGTTTTTT.

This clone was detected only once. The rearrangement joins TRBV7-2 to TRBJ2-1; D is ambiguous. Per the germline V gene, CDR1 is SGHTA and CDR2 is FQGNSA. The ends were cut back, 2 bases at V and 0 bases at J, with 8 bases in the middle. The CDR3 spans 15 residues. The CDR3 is CASSLTVSSYNEQFF. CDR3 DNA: TGTGCCAGCAGCTTAACGGTTAGCTCCTACAATGAGCAGTTCTTC.

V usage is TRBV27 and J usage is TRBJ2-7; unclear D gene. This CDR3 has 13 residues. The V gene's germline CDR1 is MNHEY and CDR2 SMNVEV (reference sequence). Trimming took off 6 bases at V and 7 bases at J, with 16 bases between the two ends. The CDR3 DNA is TGTGCCAGCAGGAACAGCACCCCTTCGGAGCAGTACTTC. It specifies CASRNSTPSEQYF.